A selection of T cell receptor beta chains follows, all from one sample in a study of PD-L1 blockade in urothelial cancer. The repertoire was sequenced with immunoSEQ multiplex PCR; TCRdb's copy has only in-frame clones and lacks some. The sample records roughly 51,000 clones, 70% to 85% being singletons. Sequenced here: PBMCs, sampled around atezolizumab (anti-PD-L1) treatment. The receptors were sampled from a man aged 50-59 years with urothelial cancer. Both conserved end residues are trimmed from each CDR3. D genes are given only for firm matches.

J gene: TRBJ2-3; D gene: NA; V gene: TRBV19; CDR3 protein: ASSITGTVDTQY
J gene: TRBJ1-4; D gene: NA; V gene: TRBV30; CDR3 protein: AWAERATNEKLF
J gene: TRBJ2-3; D gene: TRBD2; V gene: TRBV30; CDR3 protein: AWSSSGSTDTQY
J gene: TRBJ2-7; D gene: TRBD2; V gene: TRBV7-2; CDR3 protein: ASSFGGRAVYEQY
J gene: TRBJ2-2; D gene: TRBD2; V gene: TRBV10-3; CDR3 protein: AINGLASAGELF
J gene: TRBJ1-2; D gene: TRBD1; V gene: TRBV29-1; CDR3 protein: SVEDRTGGPYGYT
J gene: TRBJ2-1; D gene: NA; V gene: TRBV5-8; CDR3 protein: ASSPTGGPYSEQF
J gene: TRBJ2-3; D gene: NA; V gene: TRBV4-1; CDR3 protein: ASSQDPGFGTDTQY
J gene: TRBJ2-7; D gene: TRBD2; V gene: TRBV6-1; CDR3 protein: ASSVPASGTSGSYEQY
J gene: TRBJ2-1; D gene: TRBD1; V gene: TRBV4-3; CDR3 protein: ASSQEGTGLYNEQF
J gene: TRBJ2-7; D gene: TRBD2; V gene: TRBV6-1; CDR3 protein: ASSEWASGSYEQY
J gene: TRBJ2-3; D gene: TRBD2; V gene: TRBV5-1; CDR3 protein: ASSPTSPFGNTQY
J gene: TRBJ2-7; D gene: NA; V gene: TRBV6-1; CDR3 protein: ASSGQVNEQY
J gene: TRBJ2-3; D gene: TRBD2; V gene: TRBV9; CDR3 protein: ASGLAGGPGTQY
J gene: TRBJ1-1; D gene: TRBD1; V gene: TRBV25-1; CDR3 protein: ASSVTRQGATEAF
J gene: TRBJ1-1; D gene: NA; V gene: TRBV7-8; CDR3 protein: ASSRGAGVISTEAF
J gene: TRBJ2-7; D gene: TRBD2; V gene: TRBV7-2; CDR3 protein: ASSRGLAGVHEQY
J gene: TRBJ2-7; D gene: NA; V gene: TRBV9; CDR3 protein: ASSGTQGYEQY
J gene: TRBJ2-3; D gene: NA; V gene: TRBV4-2; CDR3 protein: ASSQDRGDTQY
J gene: TRBJ2-1; D gene: TRBD2; V gene: TRBV19; CDR3 protein: ASSEQPSGGYNEQF
J gene: TRBJ1-5; D gene: TRBD1; V gene: TRBV6-1; CDR3 protein: ASSGPGGRSNQPQH
J gene: TRBJ1-1; D gene: TRBD1; V gene: TRBV6-6; CDR3 protein: ASSYTTGLSTEAF
J gene: TRBJ2-7; D gene: NA; V gene: TRBV7-6; CDR3 protein: ASSLARKGAYEQY
J gene: TRBJ2-7; D gene: NA; V gene: TRBV27; CDR3 protein: ASSLSQGPTYEQY
J gene: TRBJ1-1; D gene: TRBD1; V gene: TRBV18; CDR3 protein: ASSPERQGNTEAF